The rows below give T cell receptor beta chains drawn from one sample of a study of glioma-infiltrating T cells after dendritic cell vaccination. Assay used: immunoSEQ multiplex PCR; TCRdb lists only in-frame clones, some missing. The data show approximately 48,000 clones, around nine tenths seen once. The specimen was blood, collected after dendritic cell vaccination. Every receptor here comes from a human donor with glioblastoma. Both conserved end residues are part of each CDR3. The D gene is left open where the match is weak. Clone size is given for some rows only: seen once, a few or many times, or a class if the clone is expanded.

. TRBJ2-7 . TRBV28 TGTGCCAGCAGTTTATTGGGCAGTAGCTCCTACGAGCAGTACTTC CASSLLGSSSYEQYF
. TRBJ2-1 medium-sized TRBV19 TGTGCCAGTAGTATTAGTGTTGCCAATGAGCAGTTCTTC CASSISVANEQFF
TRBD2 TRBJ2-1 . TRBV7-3 TGTGCCAGCAGCGGCCCGGGACTAGCGGGTGCCAATGAGCAGTTCTTC CASSGPGLAGANEQFF
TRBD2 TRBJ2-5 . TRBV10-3 TGTGCCATCAGTGAGTCGATCTCAGCGGGAGGGCCGACCCAGTACTTC CAISESISAGGPTQYF
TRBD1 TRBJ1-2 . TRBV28 TGTGCCAGCAGTTCCACAGGGGATCGCTATGGCTACACCTTC CASSSTGDRYGYTF
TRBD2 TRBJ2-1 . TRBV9 TGTGCCAGCAGCGTAGATGGGACTAGCGGGTTCTACAATGAGCAGTTCTTC CASSVDGTSGFYNEQFF
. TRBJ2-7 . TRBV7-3 TGTGCCAGCAGATCGACAAGGATCGGGAACGAGCAGTACTTC CASRSTRIGNEQYF
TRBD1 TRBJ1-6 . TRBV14 TGTGCCAGCAGCCGCGGACAGGGCAGTAATTCACCCCTCCACTTT CASSRGQGSNSPLHF
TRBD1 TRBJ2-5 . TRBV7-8 TGTGCCAGCAGCTACCGGACAGGGTCACAAGAGACCCAGTACTTC CASSYRTGSQETQYF
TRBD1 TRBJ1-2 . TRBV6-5 TGTGCCAGCATAACCCAGGGGGCGAGAGGTCTTGGCTACACCTTC CASITQGARGLGYTF
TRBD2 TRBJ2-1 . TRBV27 TGTGCCAGACCTCCGGAACTAGCGGGAGGGCCCAATGAGCAGTTCTTC CARPPELAGGPNEQFF
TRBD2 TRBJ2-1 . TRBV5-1 TGCGCCAGCAGCTTGGGGACTAGCGGGAGGGAAGTGGAGCAGTTCTTC CASSLGTSGREVEQFF
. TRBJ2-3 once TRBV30 TGTGCCTGGGACAGGTTCACAGATACGCAGTATTTT CAWDRFTDTQYF
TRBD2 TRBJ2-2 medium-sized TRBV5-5 TGTGCCAGCAGCTTCGGCGGGGGTAACACCGGGGAGCTGTTTTTT CASSFGGGNTGELFF
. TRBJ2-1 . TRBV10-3 TGTGCCATCAAAGGTCAGGCGGGACCCTCCTACAATGAGCAGTTCTTC CAIKGQAGPSYNEQFF
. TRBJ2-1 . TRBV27 TGTGCCAGCAGTTTAGACAGTTACAATGAGCAGTTCTTC CASSLDSYNEQFF
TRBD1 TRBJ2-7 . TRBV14 TGTGCCAGCAGCCAGGGTGGGACAGGGCCCTACGAGCAGTACTTC CASSQGGTGPYEQYF
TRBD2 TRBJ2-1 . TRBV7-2 TGTGCCAGCAGTCCTAGCGGGCGCTTTTACAATGAGCAGTTCTTC CASSPSGRFYNEQFF
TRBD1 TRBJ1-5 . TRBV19 TGTGCCACTTTTCCCGGGACAGGGAAAAATCAGCCCCAGCATTTT CATFPGTGKNQPQHF
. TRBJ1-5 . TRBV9 TGTGCCAGCAGCGTAGGAGGCGGGTATCAGCCCCAGCATTTT CASSVGGGYQPQHF
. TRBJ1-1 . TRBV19 TGTGCCACCCAGAATGAGGTGGGACAACAAGCTTTCTTT CATQNEVGQQAFF
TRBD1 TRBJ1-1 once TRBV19 TGTGCCAGTAGTTTGACAGGGTGGGTTGAAGCTTTCTTT CASSLTGWVEAFF
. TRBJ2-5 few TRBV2 TGTGCCAGCAGTGACGTTACAGCTGAGGAGACCCAGTACTTC CASSDVTAEETQYF
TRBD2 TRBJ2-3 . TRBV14 TGTGCCAGCAGCCAATTTGTCGGCGGGAGGGTCACGGATACGCAGTATTTT CASSQFVGGRVTDTQYF
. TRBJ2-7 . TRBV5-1 TGCGCCAGCAGCCGAACAGGGTTCCAGGGGGAGCAGTACTTC CASSRTGFQGEQYF
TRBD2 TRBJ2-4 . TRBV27 TGTGCCAGCAGTCCCGCGGGAGTTGGCGGGAACATTCAGTACTTC CASSPAGVGGNIQYF
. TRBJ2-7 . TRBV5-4 TGTGCCAGCAGCCTAAGGGGACTCGGAAGCTACGAGCAGTACTTC CASSLRGLGSYEQYF
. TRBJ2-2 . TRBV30 TGTGCCTGGAGTGTCGGCGGGATTCACACCGGGGAGCTGTTTTTT CAWSVGGIHTGELFF
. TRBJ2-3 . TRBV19 TGTGCCAGTAGTATTAGAGCAGATACGCAGTATTTT CASSIRADTQYF
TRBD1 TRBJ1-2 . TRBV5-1 TGCGCCAGCAGCGGGGGGACGACAGGGGGGGGCTACACCTTC CASSGGTTGGGYTF
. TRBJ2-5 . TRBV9 TGTGCCAGCAGCGACGGTTGGCGGGGAGGAGAGACCCAGTACTTC CASSDGWRGGETQYF
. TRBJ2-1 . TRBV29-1 TGCAGCGTTTTCCGGCGGGCCTCGGGTGAGCAGTTCTTC CSVFRRASGEQFF
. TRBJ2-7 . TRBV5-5 TGTGCCAGCAGCCGAGAGTGGCAGGGCGAGCAGTACTTC CASSREWQGEQYF
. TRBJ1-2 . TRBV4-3 TGCGCCAGCAGCCAAGAATCCCTTCGTGGCTACACCTTC CASSQESLRGYTF
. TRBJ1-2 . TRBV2 TGTGCCAGCAGTGCGAGGGGCGGAGGGATGTACGGCTACACCTTC CASSARGGGMYGYTF
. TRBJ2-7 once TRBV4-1 TGCGCCAGCAGCCCCAACGCGGGTCTGACCTACGAGCAGTACTTC CASSPNAGLTYEQYF
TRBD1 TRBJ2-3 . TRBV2 TGTGCCAGCAGCCTCACAACAGGGGTAGATACGCAGTATTTT CASSLTTGVDTQYF
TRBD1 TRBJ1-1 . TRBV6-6 TGTGCCAGCAGTTATATACAGGGGGCGGCCCAGCTTTTCTTT CASSYIQGAAQLFF
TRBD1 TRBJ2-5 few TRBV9 TGTGCCAGCAGCGGAGGTGACAGGGCCTCAGGTGAGACCCAGTACTTC CASSGGDRASGETQYF
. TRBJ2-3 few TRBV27 TGTGCCAGCAGTTTATTTCCCGGCGGTACGCAGTATTTT CASSLFPGGTQYF
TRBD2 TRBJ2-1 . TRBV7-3 TGTGCCAGCAGCTTAAGGGTTGGGCTAGCGGGATCGAATGAGCAGTTCTTC CASSLRVGLAGSNEQFF
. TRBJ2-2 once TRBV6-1 TGTGCCTGGGGGCCGGCGGCCACCGGGGAGCTGTTTTTT CAWGPAATGELFF
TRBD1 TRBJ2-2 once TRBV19 TGTGCCAGCCATGGGACAGATGGGGTGAGGACCGGGGAGCTGTTTTTT CASHGTDGVRTGELFF
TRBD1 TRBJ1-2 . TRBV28 TGTGCCAGCATGACAGGGGGCGGATATGGCTACACCTTC CASMTGGGYGYTF
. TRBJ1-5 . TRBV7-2 TGTGCCAGCAGCCCTACGGGGGGAGGTGGGGGTGCGCCCCAGCATTTT CASSPTGGGGGAPQHF
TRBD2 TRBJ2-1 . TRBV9 TGTGCCAGCAGCGTAGGAGGACTAGCGGGAGATGAGCAGTTCTTC CASSVGGLAGDEQFF
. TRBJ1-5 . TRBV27 TGTGCCAGCAGTTTAGCCACGTCGGGACAGCCCCAGCATTTT CASSLATSGQPQHF
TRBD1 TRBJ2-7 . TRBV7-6 TGTGCCAGCAGGCCCGGGACAGGGAGTTCGGTAGAGCAGTACTTC CASRPGTGSSVEQYF
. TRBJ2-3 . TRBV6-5 TGTGCCAGCAGTTACGGGGGCCTAGGCACAGATACGCAGTATTTT CASSYGGLGTDTQYF
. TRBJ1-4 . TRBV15 TGTGCCACCAGCAGGGCGGGAAGGACTAATGAAAAACTGTTTTTT CATSRAGRTNEKLFF
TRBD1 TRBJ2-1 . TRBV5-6 TGTGCCAGCAGTCGACAGGGCGACCTAACCCCGAAAAACAATGAGCAGTTCTTC CASSRQGDLTPKNNEQFF
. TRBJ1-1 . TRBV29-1 TGCAGCGTCAAGCTTCTTATTTCGGGGTACACTGAAGCTTTCTTT CSVKLLISGYTEAFF
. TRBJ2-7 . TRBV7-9 TGTGCCAGCAGCTTAGCCCCGGGACAAATATACGAGCAGTACTTC CASSLAPGQIYEQYF
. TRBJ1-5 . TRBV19 TGTGCCAGTAGTATACAATCGCGAGGGAATCAGCCCCAGCATTTT CASSIQSRGNQPQHF
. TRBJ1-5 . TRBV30 TGTGCCTGGAGTGCTCCCAGGGTCCCAATGTTGTTTCAGCATTTT CAWSAPRVPMLFQHF